These 8 T cell receptor beta chains were all obtained from the same sample, sequenced in a study of TIL therapy for anti-PD-1-resistant metastatic lung cancer (dated by TCRdb to the early 2020s). TCR beta CDR3 regions were amplified from genomic DNA by bias-controlled multiplex PCR with the immunoSEQ v3 hsTCRB kit. As stored in TCRdb, this immuneACCESS dataset retains in-frame rearrangements with V and J assigned. A fraction of the clones does not appear; measured against another copy, unresolved V genes explain less than half of the discrepancy, and the remainder lacks a known reason. The sample table holds tens of thousands of clones, of which about 79% were seen once. The ten most abundant clones make up about 7% of the sample. What this sample's time point label stands for: pre-treatment sample, taken before nivolumab and TIL therapy. Source: blood, taken at baseline. The receptors were sampled from a person aged 25 to 80 with non-small cell lung cancer.

The rearrangement links TRBV5-1 to TRBJ2-1; 9 nucleotides agree with TRBD1. Germline assignment: CDR1 SGHRS and CDR2 YFSETQ. The CDR3 covers 14 residues. The trim removed 4 bases at V and 9 bases at J, leaving 8 bases unmatched. CDR3 region: CASSVGQGGGEQFF. The CDR3 DNA is TGCGCCAGCAGCGTGGGACAGGGCGGGGGTGAGCAGTTCTTC.

The rearrangement links TRBV5-6 to TRBJ2-5; 9 bases agree with TRBD2. Germline V gene lookup returns CDR1 SGHDT and CDR2 YYEEEE. CDR3 length equals 16 residues. Unmatched junction bases numbered 5, after V lost 0 bases and J lost 2 bases. CDR3 in DNA: TGTGCCAGCAGCTTGGGTCTAGCGGGGCTACAAGAGACCCAGTACTTC. Its protein is CASSLGLAGLQETQYF.

This clone was seen more than once but under ten times. The chain combines TRBV7-3 with TRBJ2-2; the D call may be TRBD1 or TRBD2 (6 bases each). CDR1 and CDR2 (germline): SGHTA, FQGTGA. There are 16 residues in the CDR3. The V end was cut by 0 bases, the J end by 2 bases, with 10 bases between. The CDR3 sequence is CASSLTGGPNTGELFF. The CDR3 DNA is TGTGCCAGCAGCTTAACGGGGGGCCCTAACACCGGGGAGCTGTTTTTT.

The chain recombines TRBV7-2 with TRBJ2-5; D not certain. The CDR3 runs to 15 residues. Trimming pared 0 bases from V and 1 base from J, leaving 9 bases between. Per germline, CDR1 SGHTA and CDR2 FQGNSA. CDR3 amino acids: CASSLASAGQETQYF. For the CDR3, the DNA is TGTGCCAGCAGCTTAGCGTCGGCTGGCCAAGAGACCCAGTACTTC.

The chain recombines TRBV10-3 with TRBJ2-5; 7 bases agree with TRBD2. The CDR3 has 13 amino acids. Losses at the gene ends were 10 bases for V and 1 base for J; bases not matched to a gene: 6. The germline V gene encodes CDR1 ENHRY and CDR2 SYGVKD. The CDR3 is CASDSGTQETQYF. The CDR3 bases are TGTGCCAGCGACAGCGGGACCCAAGAGACCCAGTACTTC.

This chain uses TRBV27 with TRBJ2-1, with TRBD2 matching 9 bases. Trimming cost V 7 bases and J 9 bases; bases outside gene matches: 7. Germline assignment: CDR1 MNHEY and CDR2 SMNVEV (reference sequence). This CDR3 contains 13 residues. CDR3 sequence (DNA): TGTGCCAGCAAACGGACTAGCGAGGTTGAGCAGTTCTTC. Protein: CASKRTSEVEQFF.

The CDR3, as DNA: TGTGCCAGCAGTTTAATAGGGGGCCCGTCTGGGGCCAACGTCCTGACTTTC. Its translation: CASSLIGGPSGANVLTF. The chain combines TRBV27 with TRBJ2-6; 7 nucleotides match TRBD1. After removal of 2 bases from V and 1 base from J, the junction contained 5 bases not matched to a gene. This CDR3 contains 17 residues. The germline V gene has CDR1 MNHEY and CDR2 SMNVEV (reference sequence). The variable domain in full, completed from reference TRBV27 and TRBJ2-6, reads EAQVTQNPRYLITVTGKKLTVTCSQNMNHEYMSWYRQDPGLGLRQIYYSMNVEVTDKGDVPEGYKVSRKEKRNFPLILESPSPNQTSLYFCASSLIGGPSGANVLTFGAGSRLTVL.

This clone was detected only once. The chain links TRBV7-2 to TRBJ1-5, with 7 bases lining up with TRBD1. The CDR3 is 17 residues long. Trimming at V came to 1 base and at J to 2 bases, leaving 8 bases not matched to a gene. Germline values: CDR1 SGHTA, CDR2 FQGNSA. The CDR3: CASSLVQGGAGNQPQHF. The CDR3 DNA reads as TGTGCCAGCAGCTTAGTCCAGGGGGGGGCCGGCAATCAGCCCCAGCATTTT.